Sequencing of this T cell receptor beta chain was carried out in a study of CD8 T cells in ankylosing spondylitis. Study outcomes and limitations: Seemingly distinctive of ankylosing spondylitis blood was a TCR beta motif formed by eight highly homologous variants. Researchers reportedly found disease-linked clones significantly enriched in matched ankylosing spondylitis synovial fluid. Disease-linked clones bore a CD8+ phenotype, appearing relatively rarely in peripheral blood.

Germline lookup yields CDR1 DFQATT and CDR2 SNEGSKA (reference sequence). The CDR3 covers 13 residues. V shed 6 bases and J shed 1 base, with 12 bases lying between them. Quantitative 5'-RACE was performed with molecular barcodes, and it yielded the TCR beta libraries. MiXCR, run by TCRdb on the 5' RACE reads, gives a single entry per CDR3 protein. Found here are approximately 340,000 distinct CDR3 sequences, roughly 14% of them singletons; the top ten hold approximately 1.1%. This clonotype occurred a few times. Its antigen remains unknown. The sample consisted of blood, either unsorted or a sorted T cell fraction (not recorded which). This sequence was found in a male donor with ankylosing spondylitis or in good health (not recorded which). V is TRBV20-1 and J is TRBJ1-1; D remains unclear. CDR3 coding DNA: TGCAGTGCCAACGGGTTCCCGAACACTGAAGCTTTCTTT. Translating gives CSANGFPNTEAFF.